This is a list of T cell receptor beta chains from one sample in a study of blood T cell repertoires in COVID-19. Measured with immunoSEQ multiplex PCR; TCRdb has only the in-frame clones, and not every one. This sample has 59,000 or so clones, with 82% found just once. The specimen sequenced was peripheral blood. These receptor sequences come from a human donor in a cohort sampled during active COVID-19. Both conserved end residues are part of each CDR3. A D gene is named only where the DNA matches it firmly. Size is stated for part of the rows, as once, few or many counts, or as a class when the clone is expanded.

>NA|TRBV29-1|NA|TRBJ1-3
TGCAGCGTTGCCGGCTCTGGAAACACCATATATTTT
CSVAGSGNTIYF
>few|TRBV28|TRBD1|TRBJ2-7
TGTGCCAGCAGTCCCACAGGGGTGCGTAGGTCCTACGAGCAGTACTTC
CASSPTGVRRSYEQYF
>NA|TRBV28|NA|TRBJ2-3
TGTGCCAGCAGTTTAAGCGGCCCTAGCACAGATACGCAGTATTTT
CASSLSGPSTDTQYF
>NA|TRBV30|NA|TRBJ2-3
TGTGCCTGGAGTGGGGGGGAGAAGGGAGATACGCAGTATTTT
CAWSGGEKGDTQYF
>NA|TRBV20-1|NA|TRBJ2-3
TGCAGTGCGGAGTCGCGGGATACGCAGTATTTT
CSAESRDTQYF
>NA|TRBV29-1|TRBD1|TRBJ2-1
TGCAGCGTTGAAGCGGGACAGCTAAACAATGAGCAGTTCTTC
CSVEAGQLNNEQFF
>NA|TRBV28|TRBD1|TRBJ2-1
TGTGCCAGCAGTTTGCAAACCGGGACAGGGTACTACAATGAGCAGTTCTTC
CASSLQTGTGYYNEQFF
>NA|TRBV6-5|NA|TRBJ2-1
TGTGCCAGCCGCCGGGGCAATGAGCAGTTCTTC
CASRRGNEQFF
>NA|TRBV18|NA|TRBJ2-1
TGTGCCAGCTCACCCTCCAGCGTGTGGGAGCAGTTCTTC
CASSPSSVWEQFF
>NA|TRBV10-3|TRBD2|TRBJ2-5
TGTGCCATCAGTGGGCAGACTAGCGGAGAGACCCAGTACTTC
CAISGQTSGETQYF
>NA|TRBV29-1|NA|TRBJ1-5
TGCAGCCTTCCGCCCGGGGGACCTGATCAGCCCCAGCATTTT
CSLPPGGPDQPQHF
>NA|TRBV19|NA|TRBJ1-4
TGTGCCAGTAGGCGTACGGGGAACTCAGAAAAACTGTTTTTT
CASRRTGNSEKLFF
>NA|TRBV6-4|NA|TRBJ2-6
TGTGCCAGCACCCCAGGGCCCTATATCTCTGGGGCCAACGTCCTGACTTTC
CASTPGPYISGANVLTF
>NA|TRBV11-1|NA|TRBJ1-5
TGTGCCAGCAGCCACCGAGCCCCCCGGCATTTT
CASSHRAPRHF
>few|TRBV2|NA|TRBJ2-2
TGTGCCAGCAGTCACATCATCGGGGAGCTGTTTTTT
CASSHIIGELFF
>once|TRBV27|TRBD2|TRBJ2-1
TGTGCCAGCAGACTCGGACTAGCGGTTTACAATGAGCAGTTCTTC
CASRLGLAVYNEQFF
>NA|TRBV30|NA|TRBJ2-1
TGTGCCTGGGGCGAAGGGAGTGAGCAGTTCTTC
CAWGEGSEQFF
>NA|TRBV5-5|NA|TRBJ2-7
TGTGCCAGCAGCTTGGGACAGCCGCCGTCCTACGAGCAGTACTTC
CASSLGQPPSYEQYF
>NA|TRBV27|NA|TRBJ1-6
TGTGCCAGCAGCAACGGGGACACGTATAATTCACCCCTCCACTTT
CASSNGDTYNSPLHF
>NA|TRBV2|NA|TRBJ2-7
TGTGCCAGCAGTAGGACACCCCCGTCCTACGAGCAGTACTTC
CASSRTPPSYEQYF
>NA|TRBV30|NA|TRBJ1-2
TGTGCCTGGAGACTAGGAGGCTATGGCTACACCTTC
CAWRLGGYGYTF
>NA|TRBV5-6|NA|TRBJ2-2
TGTGCCAGCAGCTCGATGACAGGGAACACCGGGGAGCTGTTTTTT
CASSSMTGNTGELFF
>NA|TRBV5-8|NA|TRBJ1-1
TGTGCCAGCACCCGGCTGGGCGGGCCGCGATTGAACACTGAAGCTTTCTTT
CASTRLGGPRLNTEAFF
>NA|TRBV5-5|TRBD2|TRBJ2-3
TGTGCCAGCAGCCCGTGGGGGGGTCCTCCTACTAGCACAGATACGCAGTATTTT
CASSPWGGPPTSTDTQYF
>NA|TRBV7-8|NA|TRBJ2-7
TGTGCCAGCAGCTTAGCGGGGGGGCTCTACGAGCAGTACTTC
CASSLAGGLYEQYF
>NA|TRBV29-1|NA|TRBJ1-1
TGCAGCGCAAGGTACTCGTGGAGCCCTATCGCGTCTGAAGCTTTCTTT
CSARYSWSPIASEAFF
>NA|TRBV5-1|TRBD1|TRBJ2-3
TGCGCCAGCAGCTTGGCCGGGACAGGGCACACAGATACGCAGTATTTT
CASSLAGTGHTDTQYF
>NA|TRBV11-2|TRBD2|TRBJ2-3
TGTGCCAGCAGCTTAGCCGGCGGGGGAACAGATACGCAGTATTTT
CASSLAGGGTDTQYF
>NA|TRBV6-5|NA|TRBJ1-1
TGTGCCAGCAGCGGGGGGGGTGGAGCTTTCTTT
CASSGGGGAFF
>NA|TRBV5-4|NA|TRBJ2-2
TGTGCCAGCAGCTTGGGGGGGGGCCCCTCGAACACCGGGGAGCTGTTTTTT
CASSLGGGPSNTGELFF
>NA|TRBV4-1|NA|TRBJ1-5
TGCGCCAGCAGCCAAATGAGTGGGGGGCAGCCCCAGCATTTT
CASSQMSGGQPQHF
>once|TRBV5-1|NA|TRBJ2-3
TGCGCCAGCAGCTCCGGGACAAATCCTAGCACAGATACGCAGTATTTT
CASSSGTNPSTDTQYF
>NA|TRBV7-9|TRBD1|TRBJ2-3
TGTGCCAGCAGCACCCGAGGACAGGGGGGCACAGATACGCAGTATTTT
CASSTRGQGGTDTQYF
>NA|TRBV6-5|TRBD1|TRBJ1-2
TGTGCCAGTCGACGCCTTCAGGGGGCTGGGGGCTACACCTTC
CASRRLQGAGGYTF
>NA|TRBV6-6|NA|TRBJ2-7
TGTGCCAGCACTAGTGTGAACCACGAGCAGTACTTC
CASTSVNHEQYF
>NA|TRBV28|TRBD2|TRBJ2-1
TGTGCCACCTCGCCGGGACTAGCGACTTATGAGCAGTTCTTC
CATSPGLATYEQFF
>NA|TRBV19|NA|TRBJ1-2
TGTGCCAGTAGTATCGGTCGCCGCCTCGCCTTTAACTATGGCTACACCTTC
CASSIGRRLAFNYGYTF
>NA|TRBV5-1|NA|TRBJ2-3
TGCGCCAGCAGCTTGGGTTTCAACACAGATACGCAGTATTTT
CASSLGFNTDTQYF
>NA|TRBV28|TRBD1|TRBJ1-6
TGTGCCAGCAGTCTCCAGGGGGGTTTTGCACCCCTCCACTTT
CASSLQGGFAPLHF
>NA|TRBV19|NA|TRBJ1-2
TGTGCCACCTCCTGGGGCCTTGGGATTTATGGCTACACCTTC
CATSWGLGIYGYTF
>NA|TRBV29-1|TRBD1|TRBJ1-1
TGCAGCGGAACGAGAGGGGGCGCCTCTTTCTTT
CSGTRGGASFF
>NA|TRBV15|TRBD1|TRBJ2-1
TGTGCCACCAGCAGGAGGGCTACCGGGACAGGGAGGAACAATGAGCAGTTCTTC
CATSRRATGTGRNNEQFF
>NA|TRBV30|NA|TRBJ1-2
TGTGCCTGTGGCGGTGGAGATACCTTC
CACGGGDTF
>NA|TRBV6-1|TRBD2|TRBJ2-3
TGTGCCAGCAGTGAAGGCGGGGGGGCCGCAGATACGCAGTATTTT
CASSEGGGAADTQYF
>NA|TRBV6-5|NA|TRBJ1-6
TGTGCCAGCGGGCGGGGGGGGCGCGATTCACCCCTCCACTTT
CASGRGGRDSPLHF
>NA|TRBV28|NA|TRBJ1-1
TGTGCCAGCAGTTTAGTTACCAGGGAACTTGAAGCTTTCTTT
CASSLVTRELEAFF
>NA|TRBV14|NA|TRBJ2-3
TGTGCCAGCAGCCTCGGCCCCGGAGCGCAGTATTTT
CASSLGPGAQYF
>NA|TRBV29-1|NA|TRBJ2-2
TGCAGCGTTGAAGAGGACAGTGGGGAGCTGTTTTTT
CSVEEDSGELFF
>NA|TRBV7-8|TRBD2|TRBJ2-3
TGTGCCAGCAAAGCGGGATCGGTGTCCGCCACAGATACGCAGTATTTT
CASKAGSVSATDTQYF
>NA|TRBV11-3|NA|TRBJ2-7
TGTGCCAGCAGTATTTCGACAGGTCCCTACGAGCAGTACTTC
CASSISTGPYEQYF
>NA|TRBV19|TRBD1|TRBJ1-6
TGTGCCAGCCGGACAGGGGGCGATAATTCACCCCTCCACTTT
CASRTGGDNSPLHF
>NA|TRBV18|NA|TRBJ2-5
TGTGCCAGCTCACCACTCTCGGGGGAGACCCAGTACTTC
CASSPLSGETQYF
>once|TRBV5-6|NA|TRBJ1-2
TGTGCCAGCAGCTTGGAGGGGGGGCCTCGAAACACCTTC
CASSLEGGPRNTF
>NA|TRBV15|NA|TRBJ2-2
TGTGCCACCAGCTGGGCGACGGACACCGGGGAGCTGTTTTTT
CATSWATDTGELFF
>NA|TRBV6-5|NA|TRBJ1-6
TGTGCCAGCAGCAGCACAGCTTATAATTCACCCCTCCACTTT
CASSSTAYNSPLHF